The present entry profiles one TCR beta chain with its context. In its sample, this clonotype was seen a few times. Its target antigen remains unknown. Base-call qualities are not available, and no considerably larger clone is one nucleotide away. The protocol used for the library was 5' RACE. Sequencing was performed on a NextSeq 500. To allow correction of PCR and sequencing errors, the TCR library protocol tagged every TCR cDNA molecule with a unique molecular identifier. As for the original processing: Decombinator tools were used for TCR identification, UMI-based error correction and CDR3 extraction. TCRs above a frequency of 2 per 1,000, corresponding to the top 1% of the tumor frequency distribution, were defined as expanded. Renyi diversity was computed with the R vegan package after each repertoire had been subsampled 100 times to 5,000 TCRs. CDR3 similarity networks were built from amino acid triplet string-kernel similarity, connecting CDR3s with pairwise similarity above 0.82. The raw public reads went through TCRdb reprocessing: fastp at Q25, MiXCR clone calling, in-frame beta chains kept. Rows are combined by CDR3 protein, so each entry shows the most common genes and DNA. The V and J calls reflect TCRdb's pipeline rather than the authors' work. A total of about 38,000 distinct CDR3 sequences appear in this sample, 6.5% to 9% of them only once. The ten largest clones add up to 25% to 30% of the sample.

These data originate in a study of spatial heterogeneity in lung cancer (dated by TCRdb to between 2019 and 2020). Study-level background: Beta-chain transcripts were consistently detected in greater numbers than alpha-chain transcripts, which likely reflects a higher abundance of beta-chain transcripts. At surgery, both alpha and beta chains were TCR-sequenced in 200 to 250 tumor regions, fewer than 80 matched nontumor lung samples and around 50 PBMC samples. In non-small cell lung cancer, the study made a quantitative comparison of TCR alpha and beta repertoires among multiple tumor regions, matched nontumor lung and blood. TCR repertoire features were related to nonsynonymous mutation counts determined by whole-exome sequencing of tumor tissue. In the raw uncorrected reads, each unique combination of TCR and UMI appeared more than ten times on average.

The label giving this sample's time point can be read as: sample taken at primary tumor resection. Samples were obtained from 72 patients with early-stage, untreated non-small cell lung cancer from the lung TRACERx cohort. For TCR sequencing, whole RNA was extracted from tumor and nontumor lung tissue, or from cryopreserved PBMC samples, and no cell sorting was done. Only patients for whom sufficient RNA was available from at least two tumor regions were selected for TCR sequencing. The study at large found these results: Additional single-cell paired TCR alpha and beta sequencing was considered necessary to confirm, at a functional level, the hypothesis that regional TCRs recognize regional mutations. Ubiquitous expanded tumor TCRs were found in blood more often at tumor resection than at routine follow-up.

From a lookup of the germline V gene (reference sequence), CDR1 and CDR2 are LNHDA and SQIVND. Taken from cysteine to phenylalanine, the CDR3 has 18 residues. Only the CDR3 part of the read is kept: 54 bases, read in frame from the first base. V sheds 0 bases and J sheds 0 bases, leaving 12 bases between their ends. The chain was built from TRBV19 and TRBJ2-6; the D segment might be TRBD1 or TRBD2, since each matches 5 bases. The specimen comprised PBMCs, sampled at surgery. The receptor was derived from a male donor with early-stage non-small cell lung cancer. In nucleotide form, the sequence is TGTGCCAGTAGTATAGATCTGGGACGTACCTCTGGGGCCAACGTCCTGACTTTC. Its translation reads: CASSIDLGRTSGANVLTF.